The 17 T cell receptor beta chains in this list originate from one sample, sequenced in a study of OX40 agonist ivuxolimab in advanced cancers. Profiled with immunoSEQ multiplex PCR; TCRdb holds only in-frame clones, not every one. The sample carries 35,000 to 55,000 clones, about 95% recorded once. This sample comprised CD4+ or CD8+ T cells sorted from blood, obtained in a trial of the OX40 agonist ivuxolimab. These receptors originate from an adult with an advanced solid tumor such as melanoma, head and neck, liver or kidney cancer.

The gene calls are TRBV5-1 and TRBJ2-7, with a tentative D call TRBD2 (5 bases). Germline loops: CDR1 SGHRS, CDR2 YFSETQ. This CDR3 comprises 13 residues. V lost 5 bases and J 5 bases, leaving 14 bases between the germline ends. The CDR3 region is CASREEASDEQYF. As DNA, the CDR3 is TGCGCCAGCAGAGAGGAGGCTAGTGACGAGCAGTACTTC.

The chain is built from TRBV28 and TRBJ1-4, with D maybe TRBD1 (5 bases). Germline V gene lookup returns CDR1 MDHEN and CDR2 SYDVKM. This CDR3 spans 13 amino acids. Trimming shortened V by 1 base and J by 11 bases, and 11 bases separated the two germline ends. The CDR3 region has the DNA TGTGCCAGCAGTTTATTCCGGAGGGACAAACTGTTTTTT. This codes for CASSLFRRDKLFF.

The genes are TRBV18 and TRBJ2-5, with D perhaps TRBD2 (6 bases). The germline V and J ends were trimmed by 7 bases and 1 base, with 16 bases remaining between them. CDR1 and CDR2 from the germline V gene are KGHSH and LQKENI. The CDR3 has 15 amino acids. The CDR3 bases are TGTGCCAGCTGTCAGGGAGGACTTATCCAAGAGACCCAGTACTTC. Its protein product is CASCQGGLIQETQYF.

The rearrangement uses TRBV7-3 and TRBJ2-3; 8 bases align to TRBD2. CDR1 is SGHTA, CDR2 FQGTGA, per germline. This CDR3 has 15 amino acids. J gave up 4 bases and V 3 bases, and 6 bases lay outside the gene matches. In nucleotides, the CDR3 is TGTGCCAGCAGCTTGGCCGGGAGGGACCCAGATACGCAGTATTTT. Amino acid sequence: CASSLAGRDPDTQYF.

Points on this clone: This same CDR3 is encoded by further DNA sequences in the sample. The V gene is TRBV6-1, the J gene TRBJ1-1; TRBD1 matches at 7 bases. CDR3 size: 16 residues. J gave up 3 bases and V 1 base, and 8 bases lay outside the gene matches. Per the germline V gene, CDR1 is MNHNS and CDR2 is SASEGT. The CDR3 spells CASSEVKDRVDTEAFF. The CDR3 nucleotides are TGTGCCAGCAGTGAAGTCAAAGACAGGGTAGACACTGAAGCTTTCTTT.

The chain combines TRBV5-1 with TRBJ1-1, with TRBD1 identical over 12 bases. Germline-derived CDR1 and CDR2 are SGHRS and YFSETQ. CDR3 length equals 18 residues. The V gene end was trimmed by 4 bases and the J gene end by 3 bases; junction bases not matched to a gene: 13. CDR3 protein: CASSRVGQGAVADTEAFF. The CDR3, as DNA: TGCGCCAGCAGCCGGGTGGGACAGGGGGCGGTCGCTGACACTGAAGCTTTCTTT.

In DNA, the CDR3 is TGTGCCACCAGCGGTAGTGACAGGGGCTACGAGCAGTACTTC. This translates into CATSGSDRGYEQYF. This chain joins TRBV15 and TRBJ2-7; 8 nucleotides match TRBD1. CDR1 and CDR2 (germline): LNHNV, YYDKDF (reference sequence). The CDR3 covers 14 residues. V trimming: 5 bases; J trimming: 3 bases; junction bases outside the gene matches: 6.

The V call is TRBV5-8, the J call TRBJ2-3, with 8 bases lining up with TRBD1. CDR1 is SGHTS, CDR2 YDEGEE, per germline. CDR3 size: 17 residues. With V trimmed by 0 bases and J by 2 bases, 8 bases remained unmatched. CDR3 amino acids: CASSLARGRPTTDTQYF. The CDR3 DNA sequence: TGTGCCAGCAGCTTGGCCAGGGGGCGCCCCACCACAGATACGCAGTATTTT.

This clone occurred once. The chain couples TRBV9 to TRBJ2-5; no clear D gene. V was shortened by 0 bases and J by 1 base, with 10 bases between the two germline ends. The CDR3 is 15 residues long. The germline V gene has CDR1 SGDLS and CDR2 YYNGEE. The CDR3 reads CASSVGTRTQETQYF. The CDR3 region has the DNA TGTGCCAGCAGCGTAGGGACCCGCACCCAAGAGACCCAGTACTTC.

The DNA for the CDR3 is TGTGCCAGTAGTGAAACCGCGTGGGGGGAGCCCGGCGACAATGAGCAGTTCTTC. Protein sequence: CASSETAWGEPGDNEQFF. The chain recombines TRBV19 with TRBJ2-1; TRBD2 might be the D (6 bases). The V gene lost 5 bases and the J gene lost 5 bases, with 25 bases spanning the gap. This CDR3 is built from 18 residues. CDR1 and CDR2 from the germline V gene are LNHDA and SQIVND (reference sequence).

The chain is built from TRBV2 and TRBJ1-2, with D perhaps matching TRBD1 (5 bases). CDR3 length: 14 residues. V gave up 6 bases and J gave up 5 bases, with 16 bases separating them. Germline CDR1 reads SNHLY; CDR2 reads FYNNEI. CDR3 protein: CASRDTDKSYGYTF. CDR3 DNA: TGTGCCAGCAGGGATACGGACAAGTCGTATGGCTACACCTTC.

The rearrangement links TRBV5-4 to TRBJ1-2; 7 bases are shared with TRBD1. The germline V gene has CDR1 SGHNT and CDR2 YYREEE (reference sequence). CDR3 length equals 14 residues. V was clipped by 6 bases and J by 8 bases; unmatched bases: 13. The chain's CDR3 is CASTKGTVAIGYTF. The CDR3 DNA reads as TGTGCCAGCACTAAAGGGACAGTTGCCATCGGCTACACCTTC.

This chain joins TRBV6-6 and TRBJ2-4; D may be TRBD2 (5 bases). Germline V lookup: CDR1 MNHNY, CDR2 SVGAGI (reference sequence). V was shortened by 0 bases and J by 0 bases, with 6 bases between the two germline ends. CDR3 size: 15 residues. The CDR3, as DNA: TGTGCCAGCAGTTACTCGGCGGGAGCCAAAAACATTCAGTACTTC. This translates into CASSYSAGAKNIQYF.

This clone was recorded only once. The rearrangement links TRBV19 to TRBJ2-2, with 8 positions matching TRBD2. CDR1 is LNHDA and CDR2 is SQIVND in the germline V gene (reference sequence). Trimming took 6 bases from V and 5 from J; bases not matched to a gene: 2. This CDR3 has 13 amino acids. The CDR3 DNA sequence: TGTGCCAGTAGAACGGGGGGGACCGGGGAGCTGTTTTTT. Residues: CASRTGGTGELFF.

This clone was found once. The chain combines TRBV29-1 with TRBJ2-1; a possible D gene is TRBD2 (5 bases). The CDR3 is made up of 15 amino acids. The V and J ends lost 6 bases and 2 bases respectively, with 17 bases between them. Germline V CDR1 and CDR2: SQVTM, ANQGSEA. The CDR3 bases are TGCAGCGTGGAGGAGTTAGGCAGGACCTACAATGAGCAGTTCTTC. Protein: CSVEELGRTYNEQFF.

V is TRBV4-3 and J is TRBJ2-7, with D perhaps matching TRBD1 (5 bases). The CDR3 is made up of 15 amino acids. The germline V gene has CDR1 LGHNA and CDR2 YSLEER. V dropped 0 bases and J dropped 7 bases, with 16 bases sitting between them. CDR3 residues: CASSQDGQGGVEQYF. Written as DNA, the CDR3 is TGCGCCAGCAGCCAAGACGGGCAGGGTGGGGTGGAGCAGTACTTC.

The CDR3 sequence is CASRQGRTGNTIYF. CDR3 nucleotide sequence: TGTGCCAGTAGGCAGGGGAGAACTGGAAACACCATATATTTT. This chain joins TRBV19 and TRBJ1-3; tentative D call: TRBD1 (6 bases). Germline V gives CDR1 LNHDA, CDR2 SQIVND (reference sequence). Trimming cost V 6 bases and J 2 bases, with 11 bases left between them. The CDR3 has 14 amino acids.